This TCR beta chain was recorded in a study of cytomegalovirus exposure and HLA in healthy donors. The PCR used 60 Vbeta and 13 Jbeta primers. The table came from immunoSEQ multiplex PCR; TCRdb's copy has only in-frame clones and leaves some out. The data contain about 90,000 clones, around three fifths of them singletons. Findings and caveats of the study: Analyzed later, most CMV-associated TCR beta chains appeared HLA-restricted.

This CDR3 has 17 amino acids. The germline gives CDR1 WNHNN, CDR2 SYGVQD (reference sequence). Trimming took 0 bases from V and 2 from J; bases not matched to a gene: 4. As to this clone: The antigen is undetermined.

The rearrangement joins TRBV10-1 to TRBJ2-3; 11 bases line up with TRBD2. Sample: PBMCs. This TCR was recovered from a man younger than 40 in good health and CMV-seronegative. The CDR3 nucleotides read TGCGCCAGCAGTGAGTCTGGACTAGCGGGTACCACAGATACGCAGTATTTT. This gives the protein CASSESGLAGTTDTQYF.